Each of the 25 T cell receptor beta chains below was sequenced from the same sample in a study of T cell responses to AZD1222 COVID-19 vaccine (dated by TCRdb to 2020 to 2022). The library was made by the immunoSEQ multiplex PCR assay. TCRdb provides this immuneACCESS table in a form limited to in-frame rearrangements. Some clones are lacking; in checked studies, under half of them reflect an unresolved V gene, and why the rest are absent is not known. The sample contains some 150,000 clones, around 90% of them found a single time. The ten largest account for about 3% of the sample. The meaning of the sample's time point label: baseline before first vaccination. The material was peripheral blood, obtained on day 0 of AZD1222 vaccination. All receptors come from an adult in good health.

The chain employs TRBV19 and TRBJ1-1; D gene uncertain. V gave up 1 base and J gave up 5 bases, with 8 bases separating them. CDR3 size: 13 residues. CDR1 and CDR2 (germline): LNHDA, SQIVND (reference sequence). Here the CDR3 DNA reads TGTGCCAGTAGTATAGTCCAACAAACTGAAGCTTTCTTT. This translates into CASSIVQQTEAFF.

This clone has a single count. The chain couples TRBV30 to TRBJ1-3; D gene uncertain. CDR1 is GTSNPN, CDR2 SVGIG, per germline (reference sequence). This CDR3 is built from 12 residues. Trimming took off 0 bases at V and 4 bases at J, with 4 bases between the two ends. CDR3 in amino acids: CAWSVLGNTIYF. CDR3 DNA: TGTGCCTGGAGTGTACTCGGAAACACCATATATTTT.

The V gene is TRBV7-9, the J gene TRBJ2-4, with TRBD2 as a possible D gene (5 bases). Germline V gives CDR1 SEHNR, CDR2 FQNEAQ (reference sequence). V gave up 1 base and J gave up 0 bases, with 10 bases separating them. The CDR3 runs to 16 residues. In DNA form, the CDR3 reads TGTGCCAGCAGCTTAGGGACTCCGCTAGCCAAAAACATTCAGTACTTC. It yields the protein CASSLGTPLAKNIQYF.

The J gene is TRBJ1-3, the V gene TRBV6-5, with 8 bases lining up with TRBD1. Germline V gene data show CDR1 as MNHEY and CDR2 as SVGAGI. J lost 4 bases, V lost 8 bases, and 4 bases had no gene match. This CDR3 spans 13 amino acids. The CDR3 nucleotides are TGTGCCAGCCAGGGGGCGAGAGGAAACACCATATATTTT. Its protein is CASQGARGNTIYF.

The V call is TRBV19, the J call TRBJ1-1; 7 nucleotides agree with TRBD1. The V segment lost 9 bases and the J segment 7 bases; nucleotides outside the gene matches: 8. This CDR3 has 12 residues. Germline assignment: CDR1 LNHDA and CDR2 SQIVND (reference sequence). CDR3 nucleotides: TGTGCCAGCGGAGGGGGCTCGGTTGAAGCTTTCTTT. Translating gives CASGGGSVEAFF.

The table lists this clone with a count of one. V usage is TRBV4-2 and J usage is TRBJ1-2; the match to TRBD1 covers 9 bases. V shed 2 bases and J 8 bases; nucleotides not matched to a gene: 9. The CDR3 extends over 15 amino acids. In germline, CDR1 is LGHNA, CDR2 YNFKEQ. Here the CDR3 DNA reads TGTGCCAGCAGCCAAAAGGACAGGGGCTCATCGGGCTACACCTTC. It translates to CASSQKDRGSSGYTF.

The chain employs TRBV3-1 (or the pseudogene TRBV3-2) and TRBJ1-6, with D hard to call. The CDR3 is 15 amino acids. Trimming left V 4 bases short and J 7 bases short, with 14 bases between. In germline, CDR1 is LGHDT, CDR2 YNNKEL (reference sequence). CDR3 protein: CASSPMAAGNSPLHF. The CDR3 region has the DNA TGTGCCAGCAGCCCTATGGCAGCGGGAAATTCACCCCTCCACTTT.

This chain joins TRBV6-1 and TRBJ1-5; D is undetermined. V gave up 3 bases and J gave up 3 bases, with 12 bases separating them. CDR1 MNHNS and CDR2 SASEGT come from the germline V gene. This CDR3 spans 15 amino acids. CDR3 loop: CASSELVASNQPQHF. As DNA, the CDR3 is TGTGCCAGCAGTGAGCTAGTGGCCTCCAATCAGCCCCAGCATTTT.

This clone was seen a few times. V and J are TRBV5-1 and TRBJ1-1, with TRBD1 as a possible D gene (5 bases). Germline loops: CDR1 SGHRS, CDR2 YFSETQ. Trimming pared 1 base from V and 4 bases from J, leaving 11 bases between. The CDR3 totals 14 residues. The CDR3 DNA reads as TGCGCCAGCAGCTTGCAGGTCGGGGCCACTGAAGCTTTCTTT. This codes for CASSLQVGATEAFF.

The chain carries TRBV9 and TRBJ1-1, with D maybe TRBD1 (6 bases). Trimming removed 5 bases at V and 6 bases at J, with 17 bases between. This CDR3 comprises 14 residues. CDR1 is SGDLS and CDR2 is YYNGEE in the germline V gene. In nucleotides, the CDR3 is TGTGCCAGCAGTGCCCCCTCGGGGGGCGCTGAAGCTTTCTTT. Translating it yields CASSAPSGGAEAFF.

J is TRBJ1-2 and V is TRBV7-8; D is uncertain. The germline CDR1 and CDR2 sequences are SGHVS and FQNEAQ. Trimming took off 2 bases at V and 1 base at J, with 14 bases between the two ends. The CDR3 length is 16 residues. The CDR3 loop reads CASSLQASASNYGYTF. CDR3 DNA: TGTGCCAGCAGCTTACAGGCCTCCGCCAGTAACTATGGCTACACCTTC. Supplemented by reference TRBV7-8 and TRBJ1-2, the full variable domain reads GAGVSQSPRYKVAKRGQDVALRCDPISGHVSLFWYQQALGQGPEFLTYFQNEAQLDKSGLPSDRFFAERPEGSVSTLKIQRTQQEDSAVYLCASSLQASASNYGYTFGSGTRLTVV.

This chain uses TRBV27 with TRBJ2-7; 7 bases are a match to TRBD2. The V gene end was trimmed by 2 bases and the J gene end by 4 bases; junction bases not matched to a gene: 5. There are 14 residues in the CDR3. Germline values: CDR1 MNHEY, CDR2 SMNVEV (reference sequence). CDR3 in DNA: TGTGCCAGCAGTTTAGCGGGAGCGAGATACGAGCAGTACTTC. The encoded protein is CASSLAGARYEQYF.

This clone occurred a few times. The rearrangement uses TRBV29-1 and TRBJ1-3; tentative D call: TRBD1 (6 bases). With 6 bases removed from V and 0 bases from J, the gap between germline ends came to 12 bases. There are 14 residues in the CDR3. The germline V gene encodes CDR1 SQVTM and CDR2 ANQGSEA. In DNA form, the CDR3 reads TGCAGCGTCGCTTTAGGGGGCTCTGGAAACACCATATATTTT. This translates into CSVALGGSGNTIYF. Together with reference TRBV29-1 and TRBJ1-3, the CDR3 gives the full variable domain: SAVISQKPSRDICQRGTSLTIQCQVDSQVTMMFWYRQQPGQSLTLIATANQGSEATYESGFVIDKFPISRPNLTFSTLTVSNMSPEDSSIYLCSVALGGSGNTIYFGEGSWLTVV.

The chain carries TRBV6-5 and TRBJ1-4; maybe TRBD1 (5 bases). CDR1 MNHEY and CDR2 SVGAGI come from the germline V gene. The CDR3 is made up of 14 amino acids. V was cut by 7 bases and J by 7 bases, with 16 bases left in between. DNA of the CDR3: TGTGCCAGCACTACGGGGGGAGTCGGTGAAAAACTGTTTTTT. It translates to CASTTGGVGEKLFF.

The V and J genes are TRBV20-1 and TRBJ1-1; D may be TRBD1 (5 bases). The germline gives CDR1 DFQATT, CDR2 SNEGSKA (reference sequence). Trimming took 1 base from V and 7 from J, leaving 7 bases between them. This CDR3 contains 11 residues. The CDR3 sequence: CSARGGREAFF. CDR3 nucleotide sequence: TGCAGTGCTAGAGGGGGCCGTGAAGCTTTCTTT.

The chain links TRBV7-9 to TRBJ1-1; 9 nucleotides agree with TRBD1. CDR3 size: 16 residues. The J segment lost 0 bases and the V segment lost 3 bases, leaving 5 bases of the junction unmatched. Germline V CDR1 and CDR2: SEHNR, FQNEAQ (reference sequence). DNA for the CDR3: TGTGCCAGCAGCTTTGGGACAGGGCCTATGAACACTGAAGCTTTCTTT. It specifies CASSFGTGPMNTEAFF. Looking up the rest from reference TRBV7-9 and TRBJ1-1 gives the full variable domain: DTGVSQNPRHKITKRGQNVTFRCDPISEHNRLYWYRQTLGQGPEFLTYFQNEAQLEKSRLLSDRFSAERPKGSFSTLEIQRTEQGDSAMYLCASSFGTGPMNTEAFFGQGTRLTVV.

The J gene is TRBJ1-1, the V gene TRBV6-5, with 9 bases aligning to TRBD1. This CDR3 is built from 14 residues. Trimming at V came to 2 bases and at J to 4 bases, leaving 2 bases not matched to a gene. Germline assignment: CDR1 MNHEY and CDR2 SVGAGI. Here the CDR3 reads CASSYGTGSTEAFF. CDR3 DNA: TGTGCCAGCAGTTACGGGACAGGGAGCACTGAAGCTTTCTTT.

This chain joins TRBV3-1 (or the pseudogene TRBV3-2) and TRBJ1-6; the D is unclear. Deletions cut 3 bases from V and 6 bases from J, with 3 bases between. The germline CDR1 and CDR2 sequences are LGHDT and YNNKEL (reference sequence). The CDR3 totals 12 residues. CDR3 nucleotides: TGTGCCAGCAGCCAGCCTAATTCACCCCTCCACTTT. Translated: CASSQPNSPLHF.

The rearrangement links TRBV11-2 to TRBJ1-1, with a possible D match to TRBD1 (5 bases). The ends were cut back, 1 base at V and 8 bases at J, with 11 bases in the middle. This CDR3 has 13 amino acids. Germline CDR1 and CDR2: SGHAT and FQNNGV. The CDR3 DNA reads TGTGCCAGCAGCTTAGGGGTGACAGTGGAAGCTTTCTTT. This gives the protein CASSLGVTVEAFF.

This clone turned up a few times. The V gene is TRBV5-4, the J gene TRBJ1-1; 9 bases map to TRBD1. V trimming: 3 bases; J trimming: 5 bases; junction bases outside the gene matches: 5. CDR1 is SGHNT, CDR2 YYREEE, per germline (reference sequence). This CDR3 is 14 amino acids long. The CDR3 loop is CASSYGTGRTEAFF. The CDR3 DNA follows: TGTGCCAGCAGCTACGGGACAGGGCGTACTGAAGCTTTCTTT.

The chain is built from TRBV6-5 and TRBJ1-6; D is possibly TRBD1 (5 bases). CDR1 and CDR2 (germline): MNHEY, SVGAGI. V lost 6 bases to trimming and J lost 8 bases, with 17 bases between them. The CDR3 runs 15 residues. The CDR3, as DNA: TGTGCCAGCAGACTACTTGACAGTGGGGATTCACCCCTCCACTTT. Its translation: CASRLLDSGDSPLHF.

V is TRBV11-2 and J is TRBJ1-1; no clear D gene. The germline CDR1 and CDR2 sequences are SGHAT and FQNNGV. The ends were cut back, 2 bases at V and 1 base at J, with 2 bases in the middle. The CDR3 totals 12 residues. The CDR3 nucleotides are TGTGCCAGCAGCTTAACGAACACTGAAGCTTTCTTT. Protein: CASSLTNTEAFF.

The chain is built from TRBV19 and TRBJ2-7; the match to TRBD2 covers 14 bases. With V trimmed by 5 bases and J by 7 bases, 13 bases remained unmatched. CDR1 is LNHDA, CDR2 SQIVND, per germline (reference sequence). The CDR3 covers 17 residues. CDR3 nucleotides: TGTGCCAGTAGTCCAGGGACTAGCGGGAGTGGGCGGGGGGAGCAGTACTTC. Translating it yields CASSPGTSGSGRGEQYF. The variable domain in full, completed from reference TRBV19 and TRBJ2-7, reads DGGITQSPKYLFRKEGQNVTLSCEQNLNHDAMYWYRQDPGQGLRLIYYSQIVNDFQKGDIAEGYSVSREKKESFPLTVTSAQKNPTAFYLCASSPGTSGSGRGEQYFGPGTRLTVT.

J is TRBJ2-5 and V is TRBV2; D is undetermined. CDR1 SNHLY and CDR2 FYNNEI come from the germline V gene. This CDR3 spans 12 amino acids. CDR3 protein: CGVHTLQETQYF. The CDR3 bases are TGTGGGGTACACACACTGCAAGAGACCCAGTACTTC.

The chain carries TRBV10-3 and TRBJ1-4; maybe TRBD1 (6 bases). The V end lost 0 bases, the J end lost 3 bases, and 17 bases lay between the germline ends. Per germline, CDR1 ENHRY and CDR2 SYGVKD. The CDR3 has 18 amino acids. DNA for the CDR3: TGTGCCATCAGTGAGTCGATCCTCGGGGGCCGGGCTAATGAAAAACTGTTTTTT. This sequence encodes CAISESILGGRANEKLFF.